This is a list of T cell receptor beta chains from one sample in a study of blood T cell repertoires in COVID-19. TCRdb keeps only in-frame clones here, not all; method: immunoSEQ multiplex PCR. Here the sample spans 150,000 to 200,000 clones, roughly 81% being singletons. Sequencing was carried out using peripheral blood. The receptors originated from a woman of 80 years or more with COVID-19, enrolled during active disease. The CDR3 runs from the conserved cysteine through the conserved F or W. Each record gives: clone size, V gene, D gene, J gene, CDR3 protein, CDR3 DNA. The D gene is left open where the match is weak. The size field is filled for only some rows; it gives once, few, many or a size class.

clone_size: -
v_call: TRBV19
d_call: -
j_call: TRBJ2-7
cdr3_aa: CASSIGPGFPYEQYF
cdr3_nt: TGTGCCAGTAGTATAGGTCCAGGGTTTCCCTACGAGCAGTACTTC

clone_size: once
v_call: TRBV5-1
d_call: -
j_call: TRBJ2-5
cdr3_aa: CASSLAQGRETQYF
cdr3_nt: TGCGCCAGCAGCTTGGCGCAAGGGAGGGAGACCCAGTACTTC

clone_size: -
v_call: TRBV5-4
d_call: TRBD1
j_call: TRBJ2-6
cdr3_aa: CASSTPGTGGSGANVLTF
cdr3_nt: TGTGCCAGCAGCACGCCCGGGACAGGGGGCTCTGGGGCCAACGTCCTGACTTTC

clone_size: -
v_call: TRBV21-1
d_call: -
j_call: TRBJ2-2
cdr3_aa: CASSKGEGRQATTRENTGELFF
cdr3_nt: TGTGCCAGCAGCAAAGGGGAGGGAAGACAGGCTACTACCCGGGAGAACACCGGGGAGCTGTTTTTT

clone_size: -
v_call: TRBV7-2
d_call: -
j_call: TRBJ2-7
cdr3_aa: CASSLAGTGLPYEQYF
cdr3_nt: TGTGCCAGCAGCTTGGCCGGGACTGGCTTGCCCTACGAGCAGTACTTC

clone_size: -
v_call: TRBV6-6
d_call: -
j_call: TRBJ2-5
cdr3_aa: CASSYSMSAPGTQYF
cdr3_nt: TGTGCCAGCAGTTACTCGATGTCCGCGCCGGGGACCCAGTACTTC

clone_size: -
v_call: TRBV7-8
d_call: -
j_call: TRBJ2-7
cdr3_aa: CASSLIRRATYEQYF
cdr3_nt: TGTGCCAGCAGCTTAATACGCAGGGCAACCTACGAGCAGTACTTC

clone_size: once
v_call: TRBV6-6
d_call: -
j_call: TRBJ2-1
cdr3_aa: CASTPSARSYNEQFF
cdr3_nt: TGTGCCAGCACCCCGTCCGCGCGCTCCTACAATGAGCAGTTCTTC

clone_size: -
v_call: TRBV2
d_call: TRBD2
j_call: TRBJ2-1
cdr3_aa: CARGTSINEQFF
cdr3_nt: TGTGCCAGGGGGACTAGTATCAATGAGCAGTTCTTC

clone_size: -
v_call: TRBV6-6
d_call: -
j_call: TRBJ1-2
cdr3_aa: CASDGQYGYTF
cdr3_nt: TGTGCCAGCGACGGACAGTATGGCTACACCTTC

clone_size: -
v_call: TRBV5-1
d_call: -
j_call: TRBJ2-6
cdr3_aa: CASSLPGPGADGANVLTF
cdr3_nt: TGCGCCAGCAGCCTCCCAGGCCCAGGGGCTGACGGGGCCAACGTCCTGACTTTC

clone_size: -
v_call: TRBV5-5
d_call: TRBD2
j_call: TRBJ2-7
cdr3_aa: CASSPGLAGFLDQEQYF
cdr3_nt: TGTGCCAGCAGTCCTGGACTAGCGGGGTTCCTGGATCAAGAGCAGTACTTC

clone_size: once
v_call: TRBV9
d_call: TRBD2
j_call: TRBJ2-3
cdr3_aa: CASSVGLAGRTDTQYF
cdr3_nt: TGTGCCAGCAGCGTAGGCCTAGCGGGGCGCACAGATACGCAGTATTTT

clone_size: once
v_call: TRBV7-8
d_call: TRBD1
j_call: TRBJ1-1
cdr3_aa: CASSPRRTGINTEAFF
cdr3_nt: TGTGCCAGCAGCCCTAGGCGGACAGGGATTAACACTGAAGCTTTCTTT

clone_size: once
v_call: TRBV7-2
d_call: TRBD2
j_call: TRBJ2-3
cdr3_aa: CASSFRLADTIF
cdr3_nt: TGTGCCAGCAGCTTCCGACTAGCGGACACGATATTT

clone_size: few
v_call: TRBV29-1
d_call: TRBD2
j_call: TRBJ2-3
cdr3_aa: CSVDGQSGLAGLDTQYF
cdr3_nt: TGCAGCGTTGATGGGCAATCAGGACTAGCGGGACTAGATACGCAGTATTTT

clone_size: -
v_call: TRBV12-3/TRBV12-4
d_call: -
j_call: TRBJ2-2
cdr3_aa: CASKLGAVGELFF
cdr3_nt: TGTGCCAGCAAACTGGGGGCAGTCGGGGAGCTGTTTTTT

clone_size: many
v_call: TRBV9
d_call: -
j_call: TRBJ1-1
cdr3_aa: CASSVDQGVEAFF
cdr3_nt: TGTGCCAGCAGCGTAGATCAGGGTGTTGAAGCTTTCTTT

clone_size: -
v_call: TRBV4-2
d_call: -
j_call: TRBJ2-1
cdr3_aa: CASSQESGSYNEQFF
cdr3_nt: TGTGCCAGCAGCCAAGAATCCGGCTCCTACAATGAGCAGTTCTTC

clone_size: -
v_call: TRBV5-1
d_call: -
j_call: TRBJ2-7
cdr3_aa: CASSHREIGSYEQYF
cdr3_nt: TGCGCCAGCAGCCACAGGGAGATCGGCTCCTACGAGCAGTACTTC

clone_size: once
v_call: TRBV11-3
d_call: -
j_call: TRBJ2-2
cdr3_aa: CASSQGGVNTGELFF
cdr3_nt: TGTGCCAGCAGCCAAGGGGGGGTCAACACCGGGGAGCTGTTTTTT

clone_size: -
v_call: TRBV11-2
d_call: TRBD2
j_call: TRBJ2-2
cdr3_aa: CASSFLAGAITGELFF
cdr3_nt: TGTGCCAGCAGCTTTCTAGCGGGAGCTATCACCGGGGAGCTGTTTTTT

clone_size: -
v_call: TRBV3-1/TRBV3-2
d_call: TRBD1
j_call: TRBJ2-1
cdr3_aa: CASSQRGTGSNEQFF
cdr3_nt: TGTGCCAGCAGCCAACGTGGGACAGGATCGAATGAGCAGTTCTTC

clone_size: -
v_call: TRBV6-5
d_call: TRBD1
j_call: TRBJ1-2
cdr3_aa: CASTTSTGGYGYTF
cdr3_nt: TGTGCCAGCACCACTTCCACAGGGGGCTATGGCTACACCTTC

clone_size: -
v_call: TRBV29-1
d_call: -
j_call: TRBJ1-1
cdr3_aa: CSVDTGAEAFF
cdr3_nt: TGCAGCGTTGATACCGGGGCTGAAGCTTTCTTT

clone_size: -
v_call: TRBV7-9
d_call: TRBD1
j_call: TRBJ1-2
cdr3_aa: CASSLDRGLYGYTF
cdr3_nt: TGTGCCAGCAGCTTAGACAGGGGGCTTTATGGCTACACCTTC

clone_size: -
v_call: TRBV19
d_call: TRBD1
j_call: TRBJ2-7
cdr3_aa: CASSVQGDSYEQYF
cdr3_nt: TGTGCCAGTAGTGTACAGGGGGACTCCTACGAGCAGTACTTC

clone_size: -
v_call: TRBV5-6
d_call: TRBD1
j_call: TRBJ2-7
cdr3_aa: CASSQELGTGGSYEQYF
cdr3_nt: TGTGCCAGCAGTCAAGAACTCGGGACAGGGGGCTCCTACGAGCAGTACTTC

clone_size: few
v_call: TRBV7-2
d_call: -
j_call: TRBJ2-2
cdr3_aa: CASSLDRVETGELFF
cdr3_nt: TGTGCCAGCAGCTTAGACAGGGTAGAAACCGGGGAGCTGTTTTTT

clone_size: few
v_call: TRBV4-2
d_call: TRBD2
j_call: TRBJ2-5
cdr3_aa: CASSQASGVYQETQYF
cdr3_nt: TGTGCCAGCAGCCAGGCTAGCGGGGTGTACCAAGAGACCCAGTACTTC

clone_size: -
v_call: TRBV4-2
d_call: -
j_call: TRBJ1-2
cdr3_aa: CASSRDVGAEGYTF
cdr3_nt: TGTGCCAGCAGCCGCGACGTGGGGGCTGAAGGCTACACCTTC

clone_size: few
v_call: TRBV3-1/TRBV3-2
d_call: -
j_call: TRBJ1-2
cdr3_aa: CASSQWFGGAENGYTF
cdr3_nt: TGTGCCAGCAGCCAATGGTTTGGGGGGGCTGAAAATGGCTACACCTTC

clone_size: -
v_call: TRBV7-9
d_call: -
j_call: TRBJ1-5
cdr3_aa: CASSFSGQPQHF
cdr3_nt: TGTGCCAGCAGCTTTTCGGGTCAGCCCCAGCATTTT

clone_size: -
v_call: TRBV5-8
d_call: TRBD2
j_call: TRBJ2-7
cdr3_aa: CASSLWGGDEQYF
cdr3_nt: TGTGCCAGCAGCTTGTGGGGGGGTGACGAGCAGTACTTC

clone_size: once
v_call: TRBV7-9
d_call: TRBD1
j_call: TRBJ2-7
cdr3_aa: CASSASWDREYEQYF
cdr3_nt: TGTGCCAGCAGCGCAAGTTGGGACAGGGAGTACGAGCAGTACTTC

clone_size: -
v_call: TRBV21-1
d_call: -
j_call: TRBJ1-1
cdr3_aa: CASSKAGTGFTEAFF
cdr3_nt: TGTGCCAGCAGCAAAGCCGGGACAGGGTTCACTGAAGCTTTCTTT

clone_size: -
v_call: TRBV14
d_call: TRBD2
j_call: TRBJ2-1
cdr3_aa: CASSQRSGGTYNEQFF
cdr3_nt: TGTGCCAGCAGCCAACGTAGCGGGGGAACCTACAATGAGCAGTTCTTC

clone_size: -
v_call: TRBV5-1
d_call: TRBD2
j_call: TRBJ2-5
cdr3_aa: CASSGPSGGQETQYF
cdr3_nt: TGCGCCAGCAGTGGGCCTAGCGGGGGACAAGAGACCCAGTACTTC

clone_size: -
v_call: TRBV9
d_call: TRBD1
j_call: TRBJ2-1
cdr3_aa: CASSGRLRQGYNEQFF
cdr3_nt: TGTGCCAGCAGCGGCCGTCTCAGACAGGGATACAATGAGCAGTTCTTC

clone_size: -
v_call: TRBV10-3
d_call: -
j_call: TRBJ1-3
cdr3_aa: CAIRNGLSSGNTIYF
cdr3_nt: TGTGCCATCAGGAACGGACTGTCCTCTGGAAACACCATATATTTT

clone_size: -
v_call: TRBV9
d_call: -
j_call: TRBJ2-1
cdr3_aa: CASSSLGGASYNEQFF
cdr3_nt: TGTGCCAGCAGCTCCCTAGGGGGGGCGTCCTACAATGAGCAGTTCTTC

clone_size: -
v_call: TRBV5-1
d_call: TRBD1
j_call: TRBJ2-5
cdr3_aa: CASSLGTGTETQYF
cdr3_nt: TGCGCCAGCAGCTTGGGGACAGGGACGGAGACCCAGTACTTC

clone_size: -
v_call: TRBV7-9
d_call: -
j_call: TRBJ2-1
cdr3_aa: CASIEWGPGSYNEQFF
cdr3_nt: TGTGCCAGCATCGAGTGGGGGCCGGGCTCCTACAATGAGCAGTTCTTC

clone_size: -
v_call: TRBV7-2
d_call: -
j_call: TRBJ2-1
cdr3_aa: CASSLSTGLTYNEQFF
cdr3_nt: TGTGCCAGCAGCTTAAGCACTGGACTTACCTACAATGAGCAGTTCTTC

clone_size: once
v_call: TRBV10-3
d_call: TRBD2
j_call: TRBJ2-5
cdr3_aa: CAISESGLAGRETQYF
cdr3_nt: TGTGCCATCAGTGAGTCTGGACTAGCGGGACGAGAGACCCAGTACTTC

clone_size: -
v_call: TRBV19
d_call: TRBD1
j_call: TRBJ1-1
cdr3_aa: CASSWDRNTEAFF
cdr3_nt: TGTGCCAGTAGTTGGGACAGGAACACTGAAGCTTTCTTT

clone_size: -
v_call: TRBV27
d_call: -
j_call: TRBJ1-6
cdr3_aa: CASSIWTRGSPLHF
cdr3_nt: TGTGCCAGCAGCATATGGACAAGGGGTTCACCCCTCCACTTT

clone_size: -
v_call: TRBV11-3
d_call: TRBD2
j_call: TRBJ2-1
cdr3_aa: CASSLDHKRGGGEQFF
cdr3_nt: TGTGCCAGCAGCTTAGACCATAAGCGGGGGGGAGGAGAGCAGTTCTTC